This T cell receptor beta chain was captured by sequencing in a study of blood T cell repertoires in COVID-19. Study-level information: Sites across the United States, Italy and Spain contributed samples from acute and convalescent COVID-19. T cells, B-cell-depleted T cells, or PBMCs supplied cDNA or gDNA.

Germline V gene data show CDR1 as MNHEY and CDR2 as SMNVEV (reference sequence). The CDR3 length is 14 residues. The ends lost 4 bases at V and 8 bases at J; junction bases unmatched: 5. The count of this clone is one. As processed by the authors: Amplification of reference gene primers was used by the study to estimate nucleated cell counts. Profiled with immunoSEQ multiplex PCR; TCRdb holds only in-frame clones, not every one. That table supplies the V and J calls and clone size; D and trimming were determined from the DNA. In the table there are 250,000 to 350,000 clones, almost 90% of which are singletons.

This chain uses TRBV27 with TRBJ1-4, with 9 positions matching TRBD1. The clonotype originates from a woman aged 18-29 years with acute COVID-19. The sequenced sample was PBMCs or T cells enriched from blood (not recorded which). The CDR3 DNA follows: TGTGCCAGCAGTTGGGGACAGGGACGGGAAAAACTGTTTTTT. It is translated as CASSWGQGREKLFF.